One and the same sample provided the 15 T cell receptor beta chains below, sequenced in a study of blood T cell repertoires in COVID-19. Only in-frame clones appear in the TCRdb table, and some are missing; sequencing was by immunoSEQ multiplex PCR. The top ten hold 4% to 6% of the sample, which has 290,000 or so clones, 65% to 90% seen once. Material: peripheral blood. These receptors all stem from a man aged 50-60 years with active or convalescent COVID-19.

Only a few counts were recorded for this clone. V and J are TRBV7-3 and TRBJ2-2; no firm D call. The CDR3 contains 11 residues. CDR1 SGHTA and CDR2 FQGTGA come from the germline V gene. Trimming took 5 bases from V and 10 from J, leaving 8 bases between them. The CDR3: CASSRGAELFF. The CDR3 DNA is TGTGCCAGCAGCCGAGGAGCGGAGCTGTTTTTT.

The CDR3 sequence: CASSRGTASYEQYF. The CDR3 DNA reads TGCGCCAGCAGCCGGGGGACAGCCTCCTACGAGCAGTACTTC. The chain combines TRBV4-1 with TRBJ2-7; 7 bases are a match to TRBD1. Germline CDR1 MGHRA, CDR2 YSYEKL. The CDR3 has 14 amino acids. Germline trimming cut 4 bases from V and 0 bases from J; bases unmatched to any gene: 3.

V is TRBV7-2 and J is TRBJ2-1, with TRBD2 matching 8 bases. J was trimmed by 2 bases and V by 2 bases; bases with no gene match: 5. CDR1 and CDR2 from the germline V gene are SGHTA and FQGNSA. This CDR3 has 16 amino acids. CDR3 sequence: CASSLLSGKAYNEQFF. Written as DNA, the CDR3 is TGTGCCAGCAGCTTACTTAGCGGGAAGGCCTACAATGAGCAGTTCTTC.

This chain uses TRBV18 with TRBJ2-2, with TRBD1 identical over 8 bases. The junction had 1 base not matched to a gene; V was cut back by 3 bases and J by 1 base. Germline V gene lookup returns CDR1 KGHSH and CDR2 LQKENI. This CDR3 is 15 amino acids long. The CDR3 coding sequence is TGTGCCAGCTCACCCGGGACAGGGAACACCGGGGAGCTGTTTTTT. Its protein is CASSPGTGNTGELFF.

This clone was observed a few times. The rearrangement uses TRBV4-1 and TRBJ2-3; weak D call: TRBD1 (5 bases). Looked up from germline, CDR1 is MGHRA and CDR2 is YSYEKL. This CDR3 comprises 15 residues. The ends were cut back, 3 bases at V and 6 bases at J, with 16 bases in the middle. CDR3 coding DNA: TGCGCCAGCAGCCAGACAGCTGGCTCCCAGGATACGCAGTATTTT. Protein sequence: CASSQTAGSQDTQYF.

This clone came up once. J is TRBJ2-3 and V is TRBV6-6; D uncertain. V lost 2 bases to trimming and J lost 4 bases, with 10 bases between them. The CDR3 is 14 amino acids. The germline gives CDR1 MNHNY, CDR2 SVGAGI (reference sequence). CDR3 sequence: CASSYGRYSDTQYF. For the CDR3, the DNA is TGTGCCAGCAGTTACGGCAGGTATTCAGATACGCAGTATTTT.

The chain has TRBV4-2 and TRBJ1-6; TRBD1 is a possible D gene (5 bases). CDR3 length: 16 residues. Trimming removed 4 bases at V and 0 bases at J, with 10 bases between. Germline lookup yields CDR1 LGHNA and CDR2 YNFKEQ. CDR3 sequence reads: CASSPSGGSYNSPLHF. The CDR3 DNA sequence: TGTGCCAGCAGCCCCTCGGGGGGCTCCTATAATTCACCCCTCCACTTT.

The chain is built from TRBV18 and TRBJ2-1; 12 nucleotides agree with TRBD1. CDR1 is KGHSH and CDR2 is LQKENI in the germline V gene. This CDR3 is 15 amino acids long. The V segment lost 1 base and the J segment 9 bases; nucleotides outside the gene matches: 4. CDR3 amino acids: CASSPRGQGAGEQFF. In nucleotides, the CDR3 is TGTGCCAGCTCACCACGGGGACAGGGGGCCGGTGAGCAGTTCTTC.

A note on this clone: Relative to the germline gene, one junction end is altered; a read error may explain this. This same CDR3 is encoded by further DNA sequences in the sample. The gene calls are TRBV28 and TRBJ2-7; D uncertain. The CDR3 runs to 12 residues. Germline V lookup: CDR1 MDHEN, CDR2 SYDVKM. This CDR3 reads CASREASYEQYF. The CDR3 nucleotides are TGTGCTAGCAGAGAGGCCTCCTACGAGCAGTACTTC. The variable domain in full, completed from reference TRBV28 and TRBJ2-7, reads DVKVTQSSRYLVKRTGEKVFLECVQDMDHENMFWYRQDPGLGLRLIYFSYDVKMKEKGDIPEGYSVSREKKERFSLILESASTNQTSMYLCASREASYEQYFGPGTRLTVT.

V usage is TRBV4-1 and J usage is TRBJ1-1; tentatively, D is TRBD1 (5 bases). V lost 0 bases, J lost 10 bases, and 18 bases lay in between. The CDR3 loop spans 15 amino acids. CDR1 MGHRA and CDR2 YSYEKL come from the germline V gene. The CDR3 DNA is TGCGCCAGCAGCCAAGATCGGATGACAGCAGTACTAGCTTTCTTT. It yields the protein CASSQDRMTAVLAFF.

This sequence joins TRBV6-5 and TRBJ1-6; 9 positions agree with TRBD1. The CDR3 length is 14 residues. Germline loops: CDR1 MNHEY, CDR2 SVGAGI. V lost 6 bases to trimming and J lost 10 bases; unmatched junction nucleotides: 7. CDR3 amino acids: CASSLTGGSSPLHF. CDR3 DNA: TGTGCCAGCAGCCTCACAGGGGGCAGCTCACCCCTCCACTTT.

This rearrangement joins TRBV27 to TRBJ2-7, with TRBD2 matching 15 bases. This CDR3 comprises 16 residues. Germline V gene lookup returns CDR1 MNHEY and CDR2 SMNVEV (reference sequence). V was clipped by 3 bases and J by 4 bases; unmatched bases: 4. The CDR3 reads CASSFLGTSGRYEQYF. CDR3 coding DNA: TGTGCCAGCAGTTTCCTCGGGACTAGCGGGAGGTACGAGCAGTACTTC.

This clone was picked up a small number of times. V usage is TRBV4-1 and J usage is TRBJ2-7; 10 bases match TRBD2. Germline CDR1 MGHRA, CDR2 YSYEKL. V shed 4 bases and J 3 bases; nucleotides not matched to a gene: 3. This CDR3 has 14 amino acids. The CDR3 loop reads CASSLGTSVYEQYF. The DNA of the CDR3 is TGCGCCAGCAGCCTGGGGACTAGCGTCTACGAGCAGTACTTC.

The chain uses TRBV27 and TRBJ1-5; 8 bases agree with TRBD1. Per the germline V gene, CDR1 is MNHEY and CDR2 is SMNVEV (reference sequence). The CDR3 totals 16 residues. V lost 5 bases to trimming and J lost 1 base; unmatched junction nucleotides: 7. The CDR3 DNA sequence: TGTGCCAGCAGTCCTAGGACAGGGAGCAGCAATCAGCCCCAGCATTTT. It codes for CASSPRTGSSNQPQHF.

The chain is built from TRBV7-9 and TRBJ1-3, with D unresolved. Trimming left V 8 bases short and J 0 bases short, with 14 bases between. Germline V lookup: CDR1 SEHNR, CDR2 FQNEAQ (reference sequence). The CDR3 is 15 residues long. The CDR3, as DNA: TGTGCCAGCCAAGCGGGCGGGGTCTCTGGAAACACCATATATTTT. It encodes CASQAGGVSGNTIYF. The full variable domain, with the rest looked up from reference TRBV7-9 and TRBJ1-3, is DTGVSQNPRHKITKRGQNVTFRCDPISEHNRLYWYRQTLGQGPEFLTYFQNEAQLEKSRLLSDRFSAERPKGSFSTLEIQRTEQGDSAMYLCASQAGGVSGNTIYFGEGSWLTVV.